A single T cell receptor (beta chain) is shown here with its context. This specimen belongs to a study of T cells in Graves' hyperthyroidism and ophthalmopathy. V lost 6 bases and J lost 3; bases outside the gene matches: 2. The length of the CDR3 is 13 residues. The TCR beta CDR3 regions underwent amplification using RNA transcripts as the source. Carried out on the TCR CDR3, a first-round RT-PCR used the HTBI primer set. TCRdb reprocessed the multiplex PCR reads with MiXCR, giving one entry per CDR3 protein. In the table there are about 180,000 distinct CDR3 sequences, more than 15% of which are singletons.

Sequencing input: blood. The receptor was derived from a woman aged 45-60 years with Graves' hyperthyroidism. This chain links TRBV12-3 or TRBV12-4 with TRBJ2-7, with 10 bases identical to TRBD2. This chain's CDR3 is CASRASGGYEQYF. The CDR3 DNA sequence: TGTGCCAGCAGGGCTAGCGGGGGCTACGAGCAGTACTTC.